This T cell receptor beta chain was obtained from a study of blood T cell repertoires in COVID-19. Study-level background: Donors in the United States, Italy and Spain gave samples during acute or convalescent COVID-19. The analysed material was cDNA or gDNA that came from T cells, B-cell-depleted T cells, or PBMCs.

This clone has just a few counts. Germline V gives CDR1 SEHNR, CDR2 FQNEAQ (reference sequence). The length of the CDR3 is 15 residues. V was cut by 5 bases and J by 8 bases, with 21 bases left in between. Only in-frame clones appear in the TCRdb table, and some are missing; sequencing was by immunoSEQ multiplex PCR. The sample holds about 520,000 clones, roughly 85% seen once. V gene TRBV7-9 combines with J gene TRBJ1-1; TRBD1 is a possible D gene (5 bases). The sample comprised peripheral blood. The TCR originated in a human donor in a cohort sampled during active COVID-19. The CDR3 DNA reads TGTGCCAGCAGCCATAGCCGAGCAGGCTCAGGGGAAGCTTTCTTT. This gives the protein CASSHSRAGSGEAFF.